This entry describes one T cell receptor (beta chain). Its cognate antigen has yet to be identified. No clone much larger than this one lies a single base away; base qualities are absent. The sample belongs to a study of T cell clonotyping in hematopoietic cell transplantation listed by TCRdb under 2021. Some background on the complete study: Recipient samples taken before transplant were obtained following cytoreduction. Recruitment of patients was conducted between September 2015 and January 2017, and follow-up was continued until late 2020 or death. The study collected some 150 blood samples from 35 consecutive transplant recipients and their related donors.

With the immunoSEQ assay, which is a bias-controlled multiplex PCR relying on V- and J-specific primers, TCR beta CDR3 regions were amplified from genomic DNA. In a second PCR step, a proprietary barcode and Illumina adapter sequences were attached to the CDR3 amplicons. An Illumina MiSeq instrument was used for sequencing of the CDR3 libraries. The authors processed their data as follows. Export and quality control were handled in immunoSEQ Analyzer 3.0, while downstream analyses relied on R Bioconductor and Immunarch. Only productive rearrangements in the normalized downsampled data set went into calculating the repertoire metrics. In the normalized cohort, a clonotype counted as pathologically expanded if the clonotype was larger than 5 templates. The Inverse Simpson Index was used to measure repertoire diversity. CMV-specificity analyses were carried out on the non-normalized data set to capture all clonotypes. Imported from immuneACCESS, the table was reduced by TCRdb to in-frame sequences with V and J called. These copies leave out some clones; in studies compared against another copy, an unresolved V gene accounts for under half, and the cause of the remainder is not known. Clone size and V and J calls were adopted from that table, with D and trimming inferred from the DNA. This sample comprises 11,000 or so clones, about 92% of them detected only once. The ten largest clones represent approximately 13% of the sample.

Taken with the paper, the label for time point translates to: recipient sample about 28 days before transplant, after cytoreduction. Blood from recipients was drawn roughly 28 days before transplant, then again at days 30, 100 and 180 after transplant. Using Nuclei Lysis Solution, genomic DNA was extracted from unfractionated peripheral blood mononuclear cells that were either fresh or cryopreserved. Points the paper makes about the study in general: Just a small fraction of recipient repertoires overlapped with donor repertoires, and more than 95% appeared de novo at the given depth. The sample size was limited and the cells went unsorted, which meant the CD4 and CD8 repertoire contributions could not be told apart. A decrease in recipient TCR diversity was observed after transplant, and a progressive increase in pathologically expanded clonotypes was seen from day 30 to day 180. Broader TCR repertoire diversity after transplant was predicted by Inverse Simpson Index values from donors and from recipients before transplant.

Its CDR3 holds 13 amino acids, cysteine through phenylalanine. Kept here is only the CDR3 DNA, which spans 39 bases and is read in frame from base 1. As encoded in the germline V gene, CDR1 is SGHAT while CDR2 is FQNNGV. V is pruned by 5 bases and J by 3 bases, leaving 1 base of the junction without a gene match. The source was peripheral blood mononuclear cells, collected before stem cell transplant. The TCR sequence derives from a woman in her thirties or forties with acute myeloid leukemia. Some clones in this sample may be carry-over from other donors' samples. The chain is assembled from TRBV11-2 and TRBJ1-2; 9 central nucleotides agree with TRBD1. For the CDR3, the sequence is CASSRTGDYGYTF. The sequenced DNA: TGTGCCAGCAGCAGGACAGGGGACTATGGCTACACCTTC.